Below, 21 T cell receptor beta chains from the same sample are listed, as sequenced in a study of T cells in Graves' hyperthyroidism and ophthalmopathy. Regions amplified from RNA transcripts were the TCR beta CDR3 regions. RT-PCR in the first round (using the HTBI primer set) targeted the TCR CDR3. TCRdb used MiXCR to reprocess the multiplex PCR reads, holding one entry per CDR3 protein. The repertoire holds 250,000 to 300,000 distinct CDR3 sequences, with approximately 13% as singletons. Sequencing used blood. These receptor sequences come from a woman in her forties with Graves' hyperthyroidism.

In this sample, this clonotype turned up a few times. A read error is likely, as this CDR3 ends without the conserved phenylalanine or tryptophan. The CDR3 sequence: CSAGLTGTYRSNQPQHS. CDR3 DNA: TGCAGTGCTGGGCTGACAGGGACATATCGTAGCAATCAGCCCCAGCATTCT. The genes are TRBV20-1 and TRBJ1-5, with 7 bases identical to TRBD1. Germline CDR1 reads DFQATT; CDR2 reads SNEGSKA (reference sequence). This CDR3 comprises 17 residues. J was trimmed by 0 bases and V by 5 bases; bases with no gene match: 13.

A note on this clonotype: A much larger clone lies a single base off, so this may be a read error. J is TRBJ2-5 and V is TRBV9; no clear D gene. Matching the DNA end better, TRBJ2-1 makes the J call doubtful. The CDR3 length is 12 residues. Germline CDR1 reads SGDLS; CDR2 reads YYNGEE. The CDR3: CASSLTHETQFF. The CDR3 nucleotides are TGTGCCAGCAGCCTGACTCACGAGACCCAGTTCTTC.

This clonotype has ten or more counts. V and J are TRBV28 and TRBJ2-4; the D call may be TRBD1 or TRBD2 (7 bases each). This CDR3 spans 16 amino acids. V lost 3 bases, J lost 3 bases, and 15 bases lay in between. Germline V CDR1 and CDR2: MDHEN, SYDVKM. CDR3 sequence: CASSLGGGGGKNIQYF. CDR3 DNA sequence: TGTGCCAGCAGTTTGGGAGGGGGCGGGGGCAAAAACATTCAGTACTTC.

The chain carries TRBV28 and TRBJ2-1; TRBD2 matches at 7 bases. The germline V gene has CDR1 MDHEN and CDR2 SYDVKM. Trimming cost V 10 bases and J 3 bases; bases outside gene matches: 9. The CDR3 sequence is 14 residues long. CDR3 sequence reads: CATTGTTYYNEQFF. In DNA form, the CDR3 reads TGTGCCACCACCGGGACTACCTACTACAATGAGCAGTTCTTC.

At least ten counts were recorded for this clonotype. V gene TRBV2 combines with J gene TRBJ1-5; the match to TRBD1 covers 7 bases. The CDR3 runs 17 residues. Trimming took 6 bases from V and 6 from J; bases not matched to a gene: 17. In germline, CDR1 is SNHLY, CDR2 FYNNEI. CDR3 sequence: CASRARQGGTRLQPQHF. CDR3 DNA sequence: TGTGCCAGCAGAGCAAGACAGGGAGGTACACGACTTCAGCCCCAGCATTTT.

This sequence joins TRBV6-5 and TRBJ1-5; tentatively, D is TRBD1 (6 bases). This CDR3 comprises 15 residues. Trimming took 0 bases from V and 2 from J, leaving 8 bases between them. The V gene's germline CDR1 is MNHEY and CDR2 SVGAGI. CDR3 bases: TGTGCCAGCAGTTACTCTTCAGGGGGCAATCAGCCCCAGCATTTT. Its protein product is CASSYSSGGNQPQHF.

The CDR3 sequence: CASKKGVYDEKLFF. CDR3 nucleotide sequence: TGTGCCAGCAAGAAGGGGGTATATGATGAAAAACTGTTTTTT. The V gene is TRBV7-2, the J gene TRBJ1-4; D possibly corresponds to TRBD1 (6 bases). Trimming took off 7 bases at V and 6 bases at J, with 15 bases between the two ends. The CDR3 loop spans 14 amino acids. Germline assignment: CDR1 SGHTA and CDR2 FQGNSA.

Turning to this clonotype: A much larger clone differs from this one at a single base, so this may be a read error. The V call is TRBV28, the J call TRBJ2-7; D gene unclear. The CDR3 is 11 residues long. Germline values: CDR1 MDHEN, CDR2 SYDVKM. V lost 5 bases to trimming and J lost 6 bases, with 8 bases between them. The CDR3 region has the DNA TGTGCCAGCAGTCCCCTCTTCGAGCAGTACTTC. Its protein is CASSPLFEQYF.

This clonotype showed up just a few times. The V gene is TRBV7-9, the J gene TRBJ2-7; the D gene is possibly TRBD1 (5 bases). CDR3 length equals 12 residues. Per germline, CDR1 SEHNR and CDR2 FQNEAQ (reference sequence). V lost 7 bases, J lost 5 bases, and 12 bases lay in between. The CDR3 loop is CASNLRVDEQYF. The CDR3 DNA follows: TGTGCCAGCAACCTCAGGGTTGACGAGCAGTACTTC.

This clonotype was found a few times. The J gene is TRBJ2-2, the V gene TRBV6-1; TRBD1 matches 7 bases. With V trimmed by 7 bases and J by 1 base, 3 bases remained unmatched. This CDR3 contains 14 residues. In germline, CDR1 is MNHNS, CDR2 SASEGT. The CDR3 loop reads CASKGAENTGELFF. CDR3 nucleotide sequence: TGTGCCAGCAAGGGGGCAGAGAACACCGGGGAGCTGTTTTTT.

The table lists this clonotype with many counts. This chain links TRBV20-1 with TRBJ1-5, with 7 bases matching TRBD1. The CDR3 is 15 amino acids. Unmatched junction bases numbered 11, after V lost 4 bases and J lost 5 bases. In germline, CDR1 is DFQATT, CDR2 SNEGSKA (reference sequence). The CDR3 is CSAITGAESDQPQHF. The CDR3 nucleotides read TGCAGTGCTATCACAGGGGCAGAGTCGGATCAGCCCCAGCATTTT.

This clonotype was seen repeatedly, ten times or more. The V gene is TRBV7-2, the J gene TRBJ2-7; 11 positions agree with TRBD1. With V trimmed by 5 bases and J by 7 bases, 7 bases remained unmatched. CDR1 is SGHTA, CDR2 FQGNSA, per germline. The CDR3 consists of 14 residues. This chain's CDR3 is CASSQDRGRKEQYF. The CDR3, as DNA: TGTGCCAGCAGCCAGGACAGGGGGCGAAAGGAGCAGTACTTC.

This sequence joins TRBV6-1 and TRBJ2-5; TRBD2 matches at 8 bases. CDR1 and CDR2 (germline): MNHNS, SASEGT. The CDR3 has 16 amino acids. Losses at the gene ends were 1 base for V and 2 bases for J; bases not matched to a gene: 6. CDR3 bases: TGTGCCAGCAGTGAAGGGACGGGAGGGACTCAAGAGACCCAGTACTTC. Protein: CASSEGTGGTQETQYF.

This clonotype has ten or more counts. The chain combines TRBV18 with TRBJ1-1, with 7 bases aligning to TRBD1. The CDR3 runs 14 residues. Germline lookup yields CDR1 KGHSH and CDR2 LQKENI. V was clipped by 1 base and J by 5 bases; unmatched bases: 4. The CDR3 loop reads CASSPRDRRTEAFF. The CDR3 nucleotides are TGTGCCAGCTCACCACGGGACAGAAGAACTGAAGCTTTCTTT.

V and J are TRBV5-5 and TRBJ2-7; D is undetermined. V was shortened by 0 bases and J by 3 bases, with 19 bases between the two germline ends. There are 17 residues in the CDR3. The germline CDR1 and CDR2 sequences are SGHKS and YYEKEE (reference sequence). CDR3 sequence reads: CASSLVAFSEVVYEQYF. CDR3 nucleotides: TGTGCCAGCAGCTTGGTGGCTTTTAGTGAGGTCGTCTACGAGCAGTACTTC.

This clonotype was detected once. V and J are TRBV6-2 or TRBV6-3 and TRBJ2-4; the D call may be TRBD1 or TRBD2 (5 bases each). Germline CDR1 reads MNHEY; CDR2 reads SVGEGT. Trimming left V 8 bases short and J 6 bases short, with 14 bases between. CDR3 length equals 13 residues. In DNA form, the CDR3 reads TGTGCCAGCGAGGGGTTCCCCCCAAACATTCAGTACTTC. This translates into CASEGFPPNIQYF.

This clonotype was recorded many times. The gene calls are TRBV20-1 and TRBJ2-7; D is tentatively TRBD1 or TRBD2 (7 bases each). There are 12 residues in the CDR3. V was clipped by 5 bases and J by 6 bases, with 14 bases between them. Per germline, CDR1 DFQATT and CDR2 SNEGSKA (reference sequence). The CDR3 nucleotides read TGCAGTGCTTACCAGGGGGGGAGCGAGCAGTACTTC. The encoded protein is CSAYQGGSEQYF.

V usage is TRBV13 and J usage is TRBJ2-7; 8 bases agree with TRBD2. Germline loops: CDR1 PRHDT, CDR2 FYEKMQ (reference sequence). With V trimmed by 4 bases and J by 0 bases, 8 bases remained unmatched. CDR3 length: 16 residues. The CDR3 DNA reads TGTGCCAGCAGCTCCTCCCTCGGGGGGGACTCCTACGAGCAGTACTTC. It specifies CASSSSLGGDSYEQYF. The full variable domain, completed using reference TRBV13 and TRBJ2-7, is AAGVIQSPRHLIKEKRETATLKCYPIPRHDTVYWYQQGPGQDPQFLISFYEKMQSDKGSIPDRFSAQQFSDYHSELNMSSLELGDSALYFCASSSSLGGDSYEQYFGPGTRLTVT.

This clonotype was found many times. The V call is TRBV6-1, the J call TRBJ1-5, with TRBD1 identical over 7 bases. The CDR3 is 15 residues long. Germline assignment: CDR1 MNHNS and CDR2 SASEGT. Trimming took 2 bases from V and 4 from J; bases not matched to a gene: 5. The CDR3 DNA sequence: TGTGCCAGCAGTGAAACGGACAGGCCTAATCAGCCCCAGCATTTT. It is translated as CASSETDRPNQPQHF.

The sample holds many counts of this clonotype. This sequence joins TRBV6-1 and TRBJ2-7, with unresolved D. V lost 6 bases, J lost 2 bases, and 11 bases lay in between. The germline V gene encodes CDR1 MNHNS and CDR2 SASEGT. This CDR3 is built from 13 residues. This CDR3 is CASSPQIPYEQYF. The CDR3 DNA is TGTGCCAGCAGCCCACAGATCCCCTACGAGCAGTACTTC.

This clonotype was seen a few times. The chain has TRBV28 and TRBJ1-6; 8 bases are shared with TRBD1. Germline V lookup: CDR1 MDHEN, CDR2 SYDVKM. There are 12 residues in the CDR3. V dropped 6 bases and J dropped 13; count of bases not matched to a gene: 5. Written as DNA, the CDR3 is TGTGCCAGCAGCAAAGACAGGGGTCCCCTCCACTTT. This sequence encodes CASSKDRGPLHF.